One TCR beta chain is described in this entry. These data are taken from a study of regulatory T cells in long-lasting Graves disease. The authors built TCR beta libraries using iRepertoire HTBI primers and Arm-PCR of CDR3 regions. TCRdb passed the multiplex PCR reads through MiXCR, listing each CDR3 protein once. The profile shows about 660,000 distinct CDR3 sequences, roughly 30% of them singletons. Time point in this sample: persistent/refractory GD, antithyroid drugs over 5 years with positive TRAb. After RNA was extracted from PBMCs, the TCR library was made from it. American Thyroid Association guidelines were used to diagnose Graves' disease. The germline gives CDR1 MNHNS, CDR2 SASEGT. This CDR3 comprises 14 residues. V lost 1 base and J lost 7, with 14 bases in between.

The origin of this receptor is a female donor with Graves disease. Sample: peripheral blood mononuclear cells (PBMCs), taken when the disease was refractory, from a patient treated with antithyroid drugs. The chain is built from TRBV6-1 and TRBJ2-7, with D possibly TRBD1 on 5 matching bases. CDR3 nucleotides: TGTGCCAGCAGTGAAGGGGGCAGCCTTCGAGAGCAGTACTTC. Translating it yields CASSEGGSLREQYF.